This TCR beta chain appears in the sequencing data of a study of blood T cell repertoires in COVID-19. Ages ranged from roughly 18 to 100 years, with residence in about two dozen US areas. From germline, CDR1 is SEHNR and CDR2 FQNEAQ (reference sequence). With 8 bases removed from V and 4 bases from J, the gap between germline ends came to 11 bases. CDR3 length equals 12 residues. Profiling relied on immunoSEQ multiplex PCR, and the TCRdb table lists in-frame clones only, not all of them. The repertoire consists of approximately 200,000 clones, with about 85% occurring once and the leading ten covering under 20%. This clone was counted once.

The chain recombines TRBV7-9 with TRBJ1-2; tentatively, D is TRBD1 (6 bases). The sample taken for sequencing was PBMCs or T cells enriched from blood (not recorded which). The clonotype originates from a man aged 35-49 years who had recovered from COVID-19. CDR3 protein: CASGAGAYGYTF. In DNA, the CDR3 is TGTGCCAGCGGTGCAGGGGCCTATGGCTACACCTTC.